This TCR beta chain was observed in a study of regulatory T cells in long-lasting Graves disease. The time point was: persistent/refractory GD, antithyroid drugs over 5 years with positive TRAb. With RNA extracted from PBMCs as input, the TCR library was made. This clonotype was seen a few times. Investigators prepared the TCR beta libraries by applying iRepertoire HTBI primers and Arm-PCR of CDR3 regions. TCRdb re-called the multiplex PCR reads through MiXCR, storing one row per CDR3 protein. The sample has around 430,000 distinct CDR3 sequences, approximately 22% seen once. The CDR3 spans 15 residues. Trimming at V came to 6 bases and at J to 1 base, leaving 8 bases not matched to a gene. CDR1 and CDR2 from the germline V gene are MNHEY and SVGEGT.

The sequence derives from a female donor with Graves disease. This material consisted of peripheral blood mononuclear cells (PBMCs), taken when the disease was refractory, from a patient treated with antithyroid drugs. The rearrangement uses TRBV6-2 or TRBV6-3 and TRBJ1-1, with 7 bases that match TRBD1. CDR3 residues: CASRGQEDGNTEAFF. CDR3 in DNA: TGTGCCAGCAGAGGACAGGAGGATGGGAACACTGAAGCTTTCTTT.